The 17 T cell receptor beta chains listed next were all sequenced from one sample in a study of early T cells in non-severe SARS-CoV-2 infection. Each CDR3 protein is one row after TCRdb ran MiXCR on the 5' RACE reads. The table lists about 67,000 distinct CDR3 sequences, around 10% of them singletons. Specimen: whole blood. Source of these receptors: an adult who was a healthcare worker with PCR-confirmed SARS-CoV-2 infection or an uninfected control (not recorded which).

This clonotype came up many times. The V and J genes are TRBV10-3 and TRBJ2-3, with D possibly matching TRBD2 (5 bases). V was clipped by 8 bases and J by 3 bases, with 15 bases between them. Germline CDR1 reads ENHRY; CDR2 reads SYGVKD. The CDR3 loop spans 14 amino acids. The CDR3 sequence: CAIGSAVVTDTQYF. For the CDR3, the DNA is TGTGCCATCGGGAGCGCAGTCGTGACAGATACGCAGTATTTT.

The chain combines TRBV12-5 with TRBJ2-3; D assignment may be TRBD1 or TRBD2 (5 bases each). Germline CDR1 is LGHNT and CDR2 is FRNRAP. V lost 7 bases and J lost 2, with 16 bases in between. The CDR3 loop spans 15 amino acids. The CDR3 nucleotides are TGTGCTAGTGCCCCCGCCGGGACCCACACAGATACGCAGTATTTT. Its protein is CASAPAGTHTDTQYF. Drawing the rest from reference TRBV12-5 and TRBJ2-3, the complete variable domain is DARVTQTPRHKVTEMGQEVTMRCQPILGHNTVFWYRQTMMQGLELLAYFRNRAPLDDSGMPKDRFSAEMPDATLATLKIQPSEPRDSAVYFCASAPAGTHTDTQYFGPGTRLTVL.

The CDR3 region is CATSGTDRIEVFF. The CDR3 region has the DNA TGTGCCACCAGTGGCACGGACAGGATCGAGGTGTTTTTT. The chain has TRBV24-1 and TRBJ2-2; 7 nucleotides match TRBD1. Trimming removed 5 bases from V and 15 bases from J; junction bases left unmatched: 11. The length of the CDR3 is 13 residues. The germline V gene encodes CDR1 KGHDR and CDR2 SFDVKD.

This clonotype was seen repeatedly, ten times or more. The chain has TRBV14 and TRBJ1-2; D is undetermined. Trimming left V 1 base short and J 2 bases short, with 5 bases between. The germline V gene has CDR1 SGHDN and CDR2 FVKESK. The CDR3 has 13 amino acids. The CDR3: CASSQVGNYGYTF. The CDR3 DNA follows: TGTGCCAGCAGCCAAGTGGGAAACTATGGCTACACCTTC.

Ten or more counts support this clonotype. The V call is TRBV27, the J call TRBJ2-5; D could derive from TRBD1 or TRBD2 (6 bases each). Per germline, CDR1 MNHEY and CDR2 SMNVEV (reference sequence). This CDR3 has 15 residues. Trimming stripped 3 bases from V and 2 bases from J, with 13 bases between. CDR3 sequence reads: CASSFRWGAQETQYF. The CDR3 coding sequence is TGTGCCAGCAGTTTCAGGTGGGGGGCGCAAGAGACCCAGTACTTC.

The rearrangement joins TRBV29-1 to TRBJ1-1, with D uncertain. The CDR3 is 12 residues long. Germline loops: CDR1 SQVTM, CDR2 ANQGSEA. V shed 2 bases and J shed 8 bases, with 12 bases lying between them. CDR3 bases: TGCAGCGTTGAATCTCTCGTAGGGGAAGCTTTCTTT. It encodes CSVESLVGEAFF.

This clonotype was seen repeatedly, ten times or more. V and J are TRBV5-1 and TRBJ2-7, with a tentative D call TRBD1 (5 bases). CDR1 and CDR2 from the germline V gene are SGHRS and YFSETQ. The V end lost 5 bases, the J end lost 1 base, and 16 bases lay between the germline ends. The CDR3 is 15 residues long. The CDR3 region is CASSPAWGPSYEQYF. The DNA for the CDR3 is TGCGCCAGCAGTCCGGCCTGGGGCCCTTCCTACGAGCAGTACTTC. The variable domain in full, with the rest retrieved from reference TRBV5-1 and TRBJ2-7, is KAGVTQTPRYLIKTRGQQVTLSCSPISGHRSVSWYQQTPGQGLQFLFEYFSETQRNKGNFPGRFSGRQFSNSRSEMNVSTLELGDSALYLCASSPAWGPSYEQYFGPGTRLTVT.

This clonotype was found many times. This rearrangement joins TRBV6-2 or TRBV6-3 to TRBJ2-3, with a possible D match to TRBD2 (5 bases). The CDR3 loop spans 12 amino acids. Germline CDR1 MNHEY, CDR2 SVGEGT. V was pared by 4 bases and J by 4 bases, with 6 bases between. This CDR3 reads CASSLGADTQYF. CDR3 DNA: TGTGCCAGCAGTTTGGGAGCAGATACGCAGTATTTT.

Ten or more counts support this clonotype. This CDR3 is CASSFLGSGAKLFF. CDR3 DNA: TGTGCCAGCAGTTTTCTTGGCTCCGGGGCAAAACTGTTTTTT. The V gene is TRBV12-3 or TRBV12-4, the J gene TRBJ1-4; D may be TRBD1 (5 bases). This CDR3 is built from 14 residues. V lost 3 bases and J lost 10, with 15 bases in between.

The table lists this clonotype with many counts. V usage is TRBV29-1 and J usage is TRBJ1-1; perhaps TRBD1 as D (5 bases). Germline CDR1 is SQVTM and CDR2 is ANQGSEA. This CDR3 spans 13 amino acids. The V end was cut by 5 bases, the J end by 0 bases, with 10 bases between. The CDR3 loop is CSVSGRMNTEAFF. The CDR3 DNA reads as TGCAGCGTTTCGGGACGCATGAACACTGAAGCTTTCTTT.

As concerns this clonotype: One junction end disagrees with the germline gene, perhaps due to a read error. The rearrangement joins TRBV5-1 to TRBJ2-5, with D tentatively TRBD1 (6 bases). Germline V CDR1 and CDR2: SGHRS, YFSETQ. This CDR3 contains 12 residues. Here the CDR3 reads CTSSAGAETQYF. In nucleotides, the CDR3 is TGCACCAGCAGCGCAGGGGCAGAGACCCAGTACTTC.

This clonotype was detected many times. The chain employs TRBV7-9 and TRBJ2-5; D uncertain. Germline assignment: CDR1 SEHNR and CDR2 FQNEAQ (reference sequence). The CDR3 is made up of 11 amino acids. V gave up 5 bases and J gave up 4 bases, with 5 bases separating them. DNA of the CDR3: TGTGCCAGCAGCCCGCTAGAGACCCAGTACTTC. It is translated as CASSPLETQYF.

This clonotype appeared a few times. CDR3 protein: CSARFPREYGYTF. The DNA of the CDR3 is TGCAGTGCTAGGTTCCCCCGGGAATATGGCTACACCTTC. The gene calls are TRBV20-1 and TRBJ1-2; D is unresolved. V was clipped by 3 bases and J by 5 bases, with 13 bases between them. The germline CDR1 and CDR2 sequences are DFQATT and SNEGSKA (reference sequence). This CDR3 comprises 13 residues.

This clonotype was detected many times. This chain joins TRBV11-2 and TRBJ2-5; no clear D gene. With 5 bases removed from V and 5 bases from J, the gap between germline ends came to 12 bases. The CDR3 extends over 13 amino acids. CDR1 and CDR2 from the germline V gene are SGHAT and FQNNGV. This CDR3 reads CASSRSLAETQYF. The CDR3, as DNA: TGTGCCAGCAGCCGGAGCCTGGCGGAGACCCAGTACTTC.

There are many counts of this clonotype. The chain has TRBV7-9 and TRBJ2-2; the D gene is possibly TRBD2 (6 bases). Germline V lookup: CDR1 SEHNR, CDR2 FQNEAQ (reference sequence). V was pared by 6 bases and J by 1 base, with 24 bases between. The CDR3 loop spans 19 amino acids. For the CDR3, the DNA is TGTGCCAGCAGGCCGGCGCCACTCCACCGGGGGTTGAACACCGGGGAGCTGTTTTTT. This encodes CASRPAPLHRGLNTGELFF.

This clonotype was seen a few times. The chain joins TRBV29-1 to TRBJ1-1; D uncertain. Germline V lookup: CDR1 SQVTM, CDR2 ANQGSEA. CDR3 length equals 10 residues. The ends were cut back, 4 bases at V and 8 bases at J, with 8 bases in the middle. Here the CDR3 DNA reads TGCAGCGTTGTGGTGTCAGAAGCTTTCTTT. Protein sequence: CSVVVSEAFF.

This clonotype has ten or more counts. The rearrangement links TRBV20-1 to TRBJ2-3; perhaps D is TRBD1 or TRBD2 (6 bases each). CDR3 length: 12 residues. Germline CDR1 DFQATT, CDR2 SNEGSKA (reference sequence). With 6 bases removed from V and 2 bases from J, the gap between germline ends came to 9 bases. The CDR3 DNA is TGCAGTGCCCCGGGGGCCACAGATACGCAGTATTTT. Translating gives CSAPGATDTQYF.